The next 24 T cell receptor beta chains were all read from a single sample in a study of cytomegalovirus exposure and HLA in healthy donors. PCR used 60 Vbeta primers and 13 Jbeta primers. Repertoires were generated with immunoSEQ multiplex PCR, while TCRdb's copy carries only in-frame clones and drops some. Counted here are about 250,000 clones, approximately 70% occurring once; the ten biggest clones make up approximately 2.3%. What was sequenced was PBMCs. The receptors were gathered from a female donor in good health and CMV-seronegative.

The gene calls are TRBV21-1 and TRBJ2-7; no check of the table's D call, TRBD1, against the DNA was made. TRBV21-1 is noted as a pseudogene. The CDR3 totals 15 residues. The CDR3: CASSTRDSETYEQYF. The DNA for the CDR3 is TGTGCCAGCAGCACCCGGGACAGTGAAACCTACGAGCAGTACTTC.

J is TRBJ2-5 and V is TRBV6-8, with 9 bases lining up with TRBD1. The end of the DNA is better explained by TRBJ2-7, so the J call may be wrong. Germline values: CDR1 MNHGY, CDR2 SAAAGT. The CDR3 consists of 14 residues. DNA of the CDR3: TGTGCCAGCAGTTACGGGGACAGGGCGATCGAGCAGTACTTC. Its translation: CASSYGDRAIEQYF.

The genes are TRBV30 and TRBJ1-2; 8 nucleotides match TRBD1. Unmatched junction bases numbered 2, after V lost 2 bases and J lost 3 bases. The CDR3 has 13 amino acids. The germline V gene encodes CDR1 GTSNPN and CDR2 SVGIG (reference sequence). The CDR3: CAWSPDRDYGYTF. In DNA form, the CDR3 reads TGTGCCTGGAGTCCGGACAGGGACTATGGCTACACCTTC.

The rearrangement uses TRBV14 and TRBJ2-1, with TRBD2 matching 11 bases. The J segment lost 6 bases and the V segment lost 4 bases, leaving 8 bases of the junction unmatched. CDR1 is SGHDN, CDR2 FVKESK, per germline. The CDR3 consists of 16 residues. DNA of the CDR3: TGTGCCAGCAGCCCCTGGGCCGGACTAGCGGGCAATGAGCAGTTCTTC. Protein product: CASSPWAGLAGNEQFF.

This sequence joins TRBV27 and TRBJ2-1; 10 bases match TRBD2. This CDR3 contains 17 residues. Looked up from germline, CDR1 is MNHEY and CDR2 is SMNVEV (reference sequence). The J segment lost 4 bases and the V segment lost 3 bases, leaving 9 bases of the junction unmatched. The CDR3: CASSFYASGSLYNEQFF. CDR3 bases: TGTGCCAGCAGTTTTTACGCTAGCGGGAGCTTATACAATGAGCAGTTCTTC.

This chain links TRBV5-6 with TRBJ2-5, with D possibly TRBD1 on 6 matching bases. V dropped 2 bases and J dropped 9 bases, with 23 bases sitting between them. Germline V gene lookup returns CDR1 SGHDT and CDR2 YYEEEE. The CDR3 runs 16 residues. CDR3 sequence: CASSLAGGRFGAAQYF. As DNA, the CDR3 is TGTGCCAGCAGCTTAGCTGGGGGCCGGTTCGGGGCGGCCCAGTACTTC.

In its sample, this clone was seen a few times. This sample includes further DNA sequences coding for the same CDR3. The CDR3 reads CASSQTRRGNTEAFF. Written as DNA, the CDR3 is TGCGCCAGCAGCCAGACCCGACGGGGGAACACTGAAGCTTTCTTT. The V call is TRBV4-1, the J call TRBJ1-1, with D hard to call. Looked up from germline, CDR1 is MGHRA and CDR2 is YSYEKL. V was shortened by 3 bases and J by 1 base, with 12 bases between the two germline ends. This CDR3 has 15 residues.

This clone was seen a few times. Here the CDR3 reads CASSLGLAGDPDTQYF. In DNA form, the CDR3 reads TGTGCCAGCAGTTTGGGACTAGCGGGAGACCCAGATACGCAGTATTTT. The chain couples TRBV27 to TRBJ2-3, with TRBD2 matching over 14 bases. The CDR3 has 16 amino acids. Per germline, CDR1 MNHEY and CDR2 SMNVEV (reference sequence). V shed 3 bases and J 4 bases; nucleotides not matched to a gene: 3.

The chain has TRBV5-4 and TRBJ2-3; TRBD2 is a possible D gene (6 bases). The V end lost 2 bases, the J end lost 0 bases, and 10 bases lay between the germline ends. CDR3 size: 15 residues. Looked up from germline, CDR1 is SGHNT and CDR2 is YYREEE (reference sequence). CDR3 residues: CASSFGGSSTDTQYF. CDR3 bases: TGTGCCAGCAGCTTCGGGGGTTCCAGCACAGATACGCAGTATTTT.

The chain combines TRBV23-1 with TRBJ2-1, with D possibly matching TRBD1 (5 bases). TRBV23-1 is labeled an ORF, and its function is uncertain. Deletions cut 4 bases from V and 5 bases from J, with 6 bases between. CDR3 length: 12 residues. The CDR3: CASSPRDNEQFF. The CDR3 DNA sequence: TGCGCCAGCAGTCCCAGGGACAATGAGCAGTTCTTC.

The V and J genes are TRBV4-2 and TRBJ2-1, with 9 bases aligning to TRBD1. CDR1 is LGHNA, CDR2 YNFKEQ, per germline. CDR3 length equals 16 residues. V lost 4 bases, J lost 4 bases, and 8 bases stayed unmatched. The CDR3 loop reads CASSREQGAGYNEQFF. Here the CDR3 DNA reads TGTGCCAGCAGCCGAGAACAGGGGGCGGGTTACAATGAGCAGTTCTTC.

This clone was seen a few times. The chain is built from TRBV5-1 and TRBJ1-6; unclear D gene. V was pared by 1 base and J by 10 bases, with 9 bases between. Germline V gene data show CDR1 as SGHRS and CDR2 as YFSETQ. CDR3 size: 13 residues. The CDR3 DNA is TGCGCCAGCAGCTTGTTGGCTGGCTCACCCCTCCACTTT. Its translation: CASSLLAGSPLHF.

The rearrangement links TRBV7-8 to TRBJ1-1, with 12 nucleotides matching TRBD1. This CDR3 comprises 15 residues. In germline, CDR1 is SGHVS, CDR2 FQNEAQ. Unmatched junction bases numbered 4, after V lost 4 bases and J lost 4 bases. The CDR3: CASSSGQGAATEAFF. The CDR3 region has the DNA TGTGCCAGCAGCTCGGGACAGGGGGCAGCCACTGAAGCTTTCTTT.

This clone was seen more than once but under ten times. The chain has TRBV14 and TRBJ2-2; TRBD2 agrees at 11 bases. Looked up from germline, CDR1 is SGHDN and CDR2 is FVKESK. V dropped 4 bases and J dropped 8; count of bases not matched to a gene: 6. CDR3 length: 15 amino acids. The CDR3 loop is CASSRSGRAKGELFF. CDR3 sequence (DNA): TGTGCCAGCAGCCGTAGCGGGAGGGCCAAGGGGGAGCTGTTTTTT.

The gene calls are TRBV5-6 and TRBJ1-2; 7 positions match TRBD1. Germline trimming cut 0 bases from V and 8 bases from J; bases unmatched to any gene: 1. Germline V gives CDR1 SGHDT, CDR2 YYEEEE. This CDR3 spans 12 amino acids. CDR3: CASSLDRGGYTF. The CDR3 DNA sequence: TGTGCCAGCAGCTTGGACAGGGGCGGCTACACCTTC. Looking up the rest from reference TRBV5-6 and TRBJ1-2 gives the full variable domain: DAGVTQSPTHLIKTRGQQVTLRCSPKSGHDTVSWYQQALGQGPQFIFQYYEEEERQRGNFPDRFSGHQFPNYSSELNVNALLLGDSALYLCASSLDRGGYTFGSGTRLTVV.

V and J are TRBV5-4 and TRBJ1-4; D is perhaps TRBD1 (6 bases). CDR3 length: 13 amino acids. Germline CDR1 and CDR2: SGHNT and YYREEE (reference sequence). Trimming took off 2 bases at V and 8 bases at J, with 10 bases between the two ends. The CDR3 is CASSLQGSEKLFF. The CDR3 DNA is TGTGCCAGCAGCTTACAGGGTTCCGAAAAACTGTTTTTT.

The chain joins TRBV6-5 to TRBJ1-2; 7 positions agree with TRBD1. Trimming at V came to 5 bases and at J to 6 bases, leaving 6 bases not matched to a gene. The germline V gene has CDR1 MNHEY and CDR2 SVGAGI. The CDR3 loop spans 13 amino acids. The CDR3 nucleotides read TGTGCCAGCAGTCCACCCGGGACAGATGGCTACACCTTC. It specifies CASSPPGTDGYTF.

The rearrangement joins TRBV18 to TRBJ2-7; the D gene is possibly TRBD2 (7 bases). Trimming left V 3 bases short and J 7 bases short, with 19 bases between. The CDR3 is 15 residues long. CDR1 is KGHSH and CDR2 is LQKENI in the germline V gene. The CDR3 DNA follows: TGTGCCAGCTCACCCGTCCGGGCGGGGGCTTGGGAGCAGTACTTC. Translating it yields CASSPVRAGAWEQYF.

V usage is TRBV2 and J usage is TRBJ2-7; maybe TRBD2 (5 bases). V shed 0 bases and J shed 6 bases, with 6 bases lying between them. In germline, CDR1 is SNHLY, CDR2 FYNNEI. This CDR3 contains 12 residues. The chain's CDR3 is CASSEAGSEQYF. In nucleotides, the CDR3 is TGTGCCAGCAGTGAAGCGGGGAGCGAGCAGTACTTC.

The rearrangement joins TRBV12-5 to TRBJ2-2; 8 bases are shared with TRBD1. The CDR3 sequence is 15 residues long. The V gene's germline CDR1 is LGHNT and CDR2 FRNRAP. V was clipped by 8 bases and J by 5 bases; unmatched bases: 10. CDR3 protein: CASSTQGARTGELFF. The DNA for the CDR3 is TGTGCTAGTAGCACCCAGGGGGCACGGACCGGGGAGCTGTTTTTT.

The gene calls are TRBV7-2 and TRBJ2-2; 9 bases fit TRBD1. The germline gives CDR1 SGHTA, CDR2 FQGNSA. V shed 2 bases, J shed 6 bases, and the junction held 4 bases outside the gene matches. The CDR3 sequence is 15 residues long. CDR3 sequence: CASSLRDRVAGELFF. The CDR3 bases are TGTGCCAGCAGCTTAAGGGACAGGGTGGCCGGGGAGCTGTTTTTT.

The rearrangement uses TRBV2 and TRBJ1-6; no definite D call. This CDR3 spans 14 amino acids. V was pared by 7 bases and J by 8 bases, with 15 bases between. CDR1 SNHLY and CDR2 FYNNEI come from the germline V gene. CDR3 loop: CASNGLQFDSPLHF. For the CDR3, the DNA is TGTGCCAGCAATGGGTTACAGTTCGATTCACCCCTCCACTTT.

The V call is TRBV21-1, the J call TRBJ2-1; the table's D gene call, TRBD2, was not cross checked with the DNA. TRBV21-1 is a pseudogene segment. CDR3 size: 17 residues. Written as DNA, the CDR3 is TGTGCCAGCCGACATTACCGGGGACTCACCCTTTCCAATGAGCAGTTCTTC. Encoded protein: CASRHYRGLTLSNEQFF.

This clone came up a few times. V is TRBV7-9 and J is TRBJ2-1; TRBD2 matches 12 bases. V was clipped by 5 bases and J by 5 bases; unmatched bases: 10. This CDR3 has 17 amino acids. CDR1 and CDR2 (germline): SEHNR, FQNEAQ (reference sequence). This CDR3 is CASSRGRGLAGHNEQFF. The CDR3 nucleotides read TGTGCCAGCAGCCGAGGACGGGGACTAGCGGGCCACAATGAGCAGTTCTTC.